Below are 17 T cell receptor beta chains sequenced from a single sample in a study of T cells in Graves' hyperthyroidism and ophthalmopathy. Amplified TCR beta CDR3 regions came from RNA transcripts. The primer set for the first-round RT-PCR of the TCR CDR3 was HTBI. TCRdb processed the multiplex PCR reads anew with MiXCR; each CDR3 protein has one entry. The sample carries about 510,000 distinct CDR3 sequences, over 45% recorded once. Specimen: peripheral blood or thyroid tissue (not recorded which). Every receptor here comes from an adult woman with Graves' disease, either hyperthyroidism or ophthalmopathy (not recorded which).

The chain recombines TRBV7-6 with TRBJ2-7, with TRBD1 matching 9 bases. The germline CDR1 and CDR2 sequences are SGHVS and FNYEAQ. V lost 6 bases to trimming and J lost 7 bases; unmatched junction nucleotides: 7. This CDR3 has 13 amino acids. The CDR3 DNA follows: TGTGCCAGCAGTTACAACAGGGGGCGTGAGCAGTACTTC. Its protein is CASSYNRGREQYF.

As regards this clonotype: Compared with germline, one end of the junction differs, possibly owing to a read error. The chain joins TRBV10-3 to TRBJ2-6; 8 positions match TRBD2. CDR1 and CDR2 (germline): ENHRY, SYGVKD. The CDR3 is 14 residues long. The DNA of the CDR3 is TGCGCCAGCGGGGGTGGGGGCGGGGCCAACGTCCTGACTTTC. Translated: CASGGGGGANVLTF.

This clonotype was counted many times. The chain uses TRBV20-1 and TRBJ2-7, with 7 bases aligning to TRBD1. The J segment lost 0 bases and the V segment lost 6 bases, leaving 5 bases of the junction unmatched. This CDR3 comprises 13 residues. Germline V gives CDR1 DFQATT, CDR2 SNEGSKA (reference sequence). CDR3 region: CSARDSHSYEQYF. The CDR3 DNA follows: TGCAGTGCCCGGGACAGCCACTCCTACGAGCAGTACTTC.

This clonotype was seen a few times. CDR3 sequence reads: CSASLREWDTGELFF. The CDR3 region has the DNA TGCAGTGCTAGTTTGCGGGAGTGGGACACCGGGGAGCTGTTTTTT. The rearrangement links TRBV20-1 to TRBJ2-2, with TRBD2 matching over 7 bases. V lost 3 bases and J lost 3; bases outside the gene matches: 7. Germline V gives CDR1 DFQATT, CDR2 SNEGSKA (reference sequence). The CDR3 length is 15 residues.

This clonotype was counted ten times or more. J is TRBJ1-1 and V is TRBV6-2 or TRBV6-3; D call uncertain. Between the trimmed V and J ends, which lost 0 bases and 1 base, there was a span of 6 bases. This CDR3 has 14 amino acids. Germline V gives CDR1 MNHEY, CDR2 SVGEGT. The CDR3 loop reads CASSYSVQNTEAFF. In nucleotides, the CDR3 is TGTGCCAGCAGTTACTCGGTACAGAACACTGAAGCTTTCTTT.

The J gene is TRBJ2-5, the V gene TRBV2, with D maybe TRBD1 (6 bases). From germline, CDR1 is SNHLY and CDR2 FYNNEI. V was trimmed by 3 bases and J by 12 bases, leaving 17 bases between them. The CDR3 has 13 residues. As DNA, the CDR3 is TGTGCCAGCAGTGAGGGGGCTCTCTTTACCGAGTACTTC. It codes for CASSEGALFTEYF. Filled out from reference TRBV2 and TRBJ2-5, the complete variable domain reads EPEVTQTPSHQVTQMGQEVILRCVPISNHLYFYWYRQILGQKVEFLVSFYNNEISEKSEIFDDQFSVERPDGSNFTLKIRSTKLEDSAMYFCASSEGALFTEYFGPGTRLLVL.

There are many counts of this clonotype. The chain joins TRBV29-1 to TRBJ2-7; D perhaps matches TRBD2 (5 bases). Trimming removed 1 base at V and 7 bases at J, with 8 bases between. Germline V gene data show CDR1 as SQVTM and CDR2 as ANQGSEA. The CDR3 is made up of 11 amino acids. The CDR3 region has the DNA TGCAGCGTTGAAGTTACGGGGGAGCAGTACTTC. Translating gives CSVEVTGEQYF.

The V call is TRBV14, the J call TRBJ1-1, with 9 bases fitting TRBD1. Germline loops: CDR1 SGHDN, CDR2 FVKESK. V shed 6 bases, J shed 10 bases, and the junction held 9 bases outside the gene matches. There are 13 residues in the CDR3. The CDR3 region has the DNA TGTGCCAGCAGTCTACAGGGGGCAAGTCGAGCTTTCTTT. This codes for CASSLQGASRAFF.

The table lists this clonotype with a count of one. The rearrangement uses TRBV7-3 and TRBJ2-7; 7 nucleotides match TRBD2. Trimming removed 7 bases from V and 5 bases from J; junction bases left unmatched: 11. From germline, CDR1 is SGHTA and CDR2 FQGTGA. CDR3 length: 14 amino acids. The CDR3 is CASNEGGSTNEQYF. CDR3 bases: TGTGCCAGCAATGAGGGCGGGAGTACGAACGAGCAGTACTTC.

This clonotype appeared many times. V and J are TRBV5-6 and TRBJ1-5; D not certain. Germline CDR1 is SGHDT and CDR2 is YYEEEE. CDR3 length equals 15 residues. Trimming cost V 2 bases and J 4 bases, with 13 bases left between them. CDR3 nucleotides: TGTGCCAGCAGCTTTCGGACCGACTGGAATCAGCCCCAGCATTTT. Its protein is CASSFRTDWNQPQHF.

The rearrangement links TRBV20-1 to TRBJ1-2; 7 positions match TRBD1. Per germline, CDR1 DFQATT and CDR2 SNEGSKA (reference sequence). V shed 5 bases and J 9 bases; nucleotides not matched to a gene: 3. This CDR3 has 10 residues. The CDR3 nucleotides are TGCAGTGCTGGACAGGACCGCTACACCTTC. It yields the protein CSAGQDRYTF.

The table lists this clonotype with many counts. CDR3 nucleotide sequence: TGTGCCAGCAGCCAAGCTGGCGCCTCCTACGAGCAGTACTTC. Its protein is CASSQAGASYEQYF. V and J are TRBV7-2 and TRBJ2-7; D uncertain. V lost 5 bases and J 0 bases, leaving 11 bases between the germline ends. The CDR3 has 14 amino acids. Germline V gene sequence: CDR1 SGHTA, CDR2 FQGNSA.

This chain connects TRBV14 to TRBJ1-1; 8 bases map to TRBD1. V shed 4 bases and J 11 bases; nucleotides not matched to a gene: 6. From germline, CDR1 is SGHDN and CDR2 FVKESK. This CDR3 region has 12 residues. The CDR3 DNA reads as TGTGCCAGCAGCCGGACGGGACAGGCGGCTTTCTTT. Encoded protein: CASSRTGQAAFF. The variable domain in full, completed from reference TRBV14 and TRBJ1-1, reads EAGVTQFPSHSVIEKGQTVTLRCDPISGHDNLYWYRRVMGKEIKFLLHFVKESKQDESGMPNNRFLAERTGGTYSTLKVQPAELEDSGVYFCASSRTGQAAFFGQGTRLTVV.

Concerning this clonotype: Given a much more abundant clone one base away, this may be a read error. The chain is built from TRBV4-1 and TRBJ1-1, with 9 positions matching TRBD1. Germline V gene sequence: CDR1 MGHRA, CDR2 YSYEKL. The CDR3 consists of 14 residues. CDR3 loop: CASSQVGDRVAASF. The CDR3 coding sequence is TGCGCCAGCAGCCAAGTGGGGGACAGGGTGGCAGCTTCCTTT.

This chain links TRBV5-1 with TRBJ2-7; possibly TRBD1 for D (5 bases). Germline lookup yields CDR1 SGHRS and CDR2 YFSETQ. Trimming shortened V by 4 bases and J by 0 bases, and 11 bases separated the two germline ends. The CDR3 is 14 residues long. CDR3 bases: TGCGCCAGCAGCCGGACACCCCGCTCCTACGAGCAGTACTTC. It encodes CASSRTPRSYEQYF.

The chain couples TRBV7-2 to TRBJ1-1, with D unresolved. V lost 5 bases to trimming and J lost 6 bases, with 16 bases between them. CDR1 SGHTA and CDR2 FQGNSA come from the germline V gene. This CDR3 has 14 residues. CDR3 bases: TGTGCCAGCAGCGTAAAAGAGGGTACCGCTGAAGCTTTCTTT. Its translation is CASSVKEGTAEAFF.

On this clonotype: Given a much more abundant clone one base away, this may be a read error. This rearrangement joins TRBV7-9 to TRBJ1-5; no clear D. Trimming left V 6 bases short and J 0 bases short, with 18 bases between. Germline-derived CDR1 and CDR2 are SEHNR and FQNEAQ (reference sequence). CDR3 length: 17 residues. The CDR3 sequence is CASSPGRGRDSNQPQHF. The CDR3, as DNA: TGTGCCAGCAGTCCCGGACGGGGAAGGGATAGCAATCAGCCCCAGCATTTT.